The next 27 T cell receptor beta chains were all read from a single sample in a study of post-analysis software for immune sequencing data. The antigens for these receptors are not known. Findings and limits, study-wide: TRBV segments more frequent in patients than in controls numbered five and included TRBV5-6, TRBV5-1 and TRBV20-1.

Unique molecular identifiers had been added to the TCR beta cDNA libraries. In TCRdb, the PCR reads were re-called with MiXCR into one record per CDR3 protein. The repertoire holds under 900,000 distinct CDR3 sequences, roughly 58% seen once, with approximately 4.5% in the top ten. Sequencing was done on a sample of blood. These receptor sequences come from a girl aged 10 to 17 with multiple sclerosis.

DNA for the CDR3: TGTGCCAGCAGTTACTCTGGCAGGGCCCGCCCGGGTGAGCAGTTCTTC. Its protein product is CASSYSGRARPGEQFF. This chain uses TRBV6-6 with TRBJ2-1; D is possibly TRBD1 (5 bases). The germline V gene has CDR1 MNHNY and CDR2 SVGAGI (reference sequence). V was cut by 0 bases and J by 9 bases, with 18 bases left in between. CDR3 length: 16 amino acids.

V is TRBV29-1 and J is TRBJ2-3; no reliable D call. The CDR3 consists of 15 residues. The germline V and J ends were trimmed by 7 bases and 1 base, with 18 bases remaining between them. Germline values: CDR1 SQVTM, CDR2 ANQGSEA. CDR3 protein: CSAVRGGWRTDTQYF. The CDR3, as DNA: TGCAGCGCCGTACGTGGCGGCTGGCGCACAGATACGCAGTATTTT.

The V gene is TRBV29-1, the J gene TRBJ2-3, with TRBD2 identical over 14 bases. Germline V gene lookup returns CDR1 SQVTM and CDR2 ANQGSEA. This CDR3 spans 18 amino acids. V was pared by 7 bases and J by 0 bases, with 12 bases of the junction left unmatched. CDR3: CSAATSGRAIRSTDTQYF. The CDR3 nucleotides read TGCAGCGCTGCGACTAGCGGGAGGGCCATCCGGAGCACAGATACGCAGTATTTT.

In this sample, this clonotype turned up once. The V call is TRBV7-2, the J call TRBJ2-7; a possible D gene is TRBD2 (6 bases). CDR1 SGHTA and CDR2 FQGNSA come from the germline V gene. Deletions cut 5 bases from V and 7 bases from J, with 12 bases between. This CDR3 is 12 amino acids long. The CDR3 DNA follows: TGTGCCAGCAGCACCCTGGGGACTGAGCAGTACTTC. It is translated as CASSTLGTEQYF.

This clonotype was detected only a few times. DNA of the CDR3: TGCGCCAGCAGCCTAGACGGGCGGGGGACTGAAGCTTTCTTT. It encodes CASSLDGRGTEAFF. This chain links TRBV5-1 with TRBJ1-1; a weak D match, TRBD1 (5 bases). Trimming took 4 bases from V and 5 from J, leaving 15 bases between them. Germline CDR1 reads SGHRS; CDR2 reads YFSETQ. The CDR3 extends over 14 amino acids.

This sequence joins TRBV3-1 and TRBJ1-5; D is unclear. This CDR3 is built from 17 residues. The germline V gene has CDR1 LGHDT and CDR2 YNNKEL (reference sequence). Trimming stripped 0 bases from V and 0 bases from J, with 12 bases between. CDR3 bases: TGTGCCAGCAGCCAAGATACCCCAAATTATAGCAATCAGCCCCAGCATTTT. Translation gives CASSQDTPNYSNQPQHF.

The J gene is TRBJ1-1, the V gene TRBV6-6; a possible D gene is TRBD1 (5 bases). Looked up from germline, CDR1 is MNHNY and CDR2 is SVGAGI (reference sequence). The germline V and J ends were trimmed by 6 bases and 3 bases, with 14 bases remaining between them. The CDR3 runs to 14 residues. CDR3 in DNA: TGTGCCAGCAGGGGACCCTTGAGGTACACTGAAGCTTTCTTT. It encodes CASRGPLRYTEAFF.

At least ten counts were recorded for this clonotype. This rearrangement joins TRBV7-7 to TRBJ2-4; the D is unclear. CDR1 SSHAT and CDR2 FNYEAQ come from the germline V gene (reference sequence). Trimming pared 2 bases from V and 6 bases from J, leaving 14 bases between. This CDR3 is built from 15 residues. CDR3 region: CASSLNRGQRNIQYF. CDR3 coding DNA: TGTGCCAGCAGCTTAAATCGTGGGCAGAGAAACATTCAGTACTTC.

The gene calls are TRBV5-1 and TRBJ2-1, with D tentatively TRBD2 (5 bases). CDR1 and CDR2 (germline): SGHRS, YFSETQ. V lost 0 bases to trimming and J lost 9 bases, with 13 bases between them. The CDR3 consists of 14 residues. Here the CDR3 DNA reads TGCGCCAGCAGCTTGGCGGCCCGGGGTAGTGAGCAGTTCTTC. This translates into CASSLAARGSEQFF.

In its sample, this clonotype was seen a few times. The chain uses TRBV14 and TRBJ2-1; no clear D. The CDR3 has 12 residues. Germline values: CDR1 SGHDN, CDR2 FVKESK. The V end was cut by 4 bases, the J end by 8 bases, with 9 bases between. DNA of the CDR3: TGTGCCAGCAGCCGGTTAGGACATGAGCAGTTCTTC. Protein sequence: CASSRLGHEQFF.

This chain connects TRBV12-3 or TRBV12-4 to TRBJ2-2, with TRBD2 matching over 8 bases. Trimming took 3 bases from V and 6 from J; bases not matched to a gene: 9. This CDR3 is 16 amino acids long. The chain's CDR3 is CASSFGRGARAGELFF. CDR3 coding DNA: TGTGCCAGCAGTTTCGGGCGGGGGGCTAGGGCCGGGGAGCTGTTTTTT.

This clonotype was counted ten times or more. A junction boundary mismatches the germline segment, possibly from a read error. The chain recombines TRBV4-1 with TRBJ2-7; the D is unclear. CDR3 length: 12 amino acids. CDR1 is MGHRA and CDR2 is YSYEKL in the germline V gene. The CDR3 coding sequence is TGTGCCAGCAGCCAAGATACCTACGAGCAGTACTTC. Translating it yields CASSQDTYEQYF.

In nucleotides, the CDR3 is TGCAGTGCTCGGTCCGGGGGGACCTACAATGAGCAGTTCTTC. This translates into CSARSGGTYNEQFF. The chain is built from TRBV20-1 and TRBJ2-1; 7 bases are shared with TRBD2. The germline gives CDR1 DFQATT, CDR2 SNEGSKA (reference sequence). The CDR3 is 14 amino acids. Germline trimming cut 5 bases from V and 2 bases from J; bases unmatched to any gene: 6.

This clonotype was counted between two and nine times. The rearrangement links TRBV27 to TRBJ2-1, with D tentatively TRBD1 (6 bases). Trimming cost V 5 bases and J 0 bases, with 14 bases left between them. Germline V CDR1 and CDR2: MNHEY, SMNVEV (reference sequence). CDR3 length: 16 amino acids. This CDR3 reads CASSLRGTSSYNEQFF. CDR3 DNA sequence: TGTGCCAGCAGTCTGCGTGGGACAAGCTCCTACAATGAGCAGTTCTTC.

The chain recombines TRBV15 with TRBJ2-7, with unresolved D. The CDR3 has 16 amino acids. Germline CDR1 is LNHNV and CDR2 is YYDKDF (reference sequence). Deletions cut 2 bases from V and 7 bases from J, with 21 bases between. The CDR3 loop is CATSRPKTLITREQYF. DNA of the CDR3: TGTGCCACCAGCAGACCAAAGACATTGATCACGAGGGAGCAGTACTTC.

In this sample, this clonotype turned up many times. The genes are TRBV29-1 and TRBJ2-7, with 9 bases lining up with TRBD1. Germline lookup yields CDR1 SQVTM and CDR2 ANQGSEA. Germline trimming cut 4 bases from V and 5 bases from J; bases unmatched to any gene: 6. There are 13 residues in the CDR3. CDR3 loop: CSVGGQGFHEQYF. CDR3 DNA sequence: TGCAGCGTTGGGGGACAGGGCTTCCACGAGCAGTACTTC.

Comment on this clonotype: The junction does not match germline at one end; this may be a read error. The chain is built from TRBV4-1 and TRBJ2-1; no clear D gene. CDR1 is MGHRA, CDR2 YSYEKL, per germline. The CDR3 has 14 residues. CDR3 residues: CVSSQEQGWDEQFF. The CDR3 DNA reads TGCGTCAGCAGCCAAGAACAAGGGTGGGATGAGCAGTTCTTC.

This chain uses TRBV5-1 with TRBJ2-5, with D perhaps TRBD2 (6 bases). V lost 2 bases and J lost 11, with 19 bases in between. CDR1 and CDR2 (germline): SGHRS, YFSETQ. The CDR3 has 14 residues. In DNA form, the CDR3 reads TGCGCCAGCAGCTTTCAAGGGGAGGTAGCTGAGCAGTACTTC. Amino acid sequence: CASSFQGEVAEQYF.

This clonotype was seen a few times. V and J are TRBV29-1 and TRBJ1-2; D is possibly TRBD1 (5 bases). The length of the CDR3 is 15 residues. CDR1 and CDR2 from the germline V gene are SQVTM and ANQGSEA. V was cut by 3 bases and J by 4 bases, with 18 bases left in between. CDR3 protein: CSVDFRDGEGYGYTF. CDR3 sequence (DNA): TGCAGCGTTGATTTCCGGGACGGCGAGGGCTATGGCTACACCTTC.

The rearrangement uses TRBV20-1 and TRBJ2-1, with a possible D match to TRBD1 (5 bases). Trimming shortened V by 3 bases and J by 0 bases, and 9 bases separated the two germline ends. Germline CDR1 reads DFQATT; CDR2 reads SNEGSKA (reference sequence). The CDR3 runs 14 residues. Here the CDR3 DNA reads TGCAGTGCTAGCCAGGGCTTCTCCTACAATGAGCAGTTCTTC. Translated: CSASQGFSYNEQFF.

This chain uses TRBV6-4 with TRBJ2-5; 15 nucleotides match TRBD2. Germline V gene data show CDR1 as MRHNA and CDR2 as SNTAGT. The CDR3 sequence is 15 residues long. J gave up 6 bases and V 9 bases, and 8 bases lay outside the gene matches. CDR3 sequence reads: CARPEGLAGGKTQYF. The CDR3, as DNA: TGTGCCAGACCTGAAGGACTAGCGGGAGGGAAGACCCAGTACTTC.

The chain combines TRBV20-1 with TRBJ2-7; 9 nucleotides align to TRBD1. V gave up 5 bases and J gave up 1 base; unmatched junction bases: 15. Per the germline V gene, CDR1 is DFQATT and CDR2 is SNEGSKA (reference sequence). This CDR3 has 17 amino acids. The CDR3: CSALEISDRGVSYEQYF. The CDR3 DNA follows: TGCAGTGCTCTTGAGATCTCGGACAGGGGAGTGTCCTACGAGCAGTACTTC.

The chain uses TRBV12-3 or TRBV12-4 and TRBJ2-5, with TRBD2 matching 8 bases. The CDR3 length is 15 residues. The V gene end was trimmed by 5 bases and the J gene end by 5 bases; junction bases not matched to a gene: 10. The CDR3 is CASSLVSGSGETQYF. In nucleotides, the CDR3 is TGTGCCAGCAGTCTAGTGAGCGGGAGTGGGGAGACCCAGTACTTC.

This clonotype was detected only a few times. The chain employs TRBV29-1 and TRBJ1-5, with D unresolved. The CDR3 sequence is 12 residues long. The V end was cut by 4 bases, the J end by 0 bases, with 4 bases between. Germline CDR1 is SQVTM and CDR2 is ANQGSEA. As DNA, the CDR3 is TGCAGCGTTGGGGATAGCAATCAGCCCCAGCATTTT. It yields the protein CSVGDSNQPQHF.

The V gene is TRBV6-2 or TRBV6-3, the J gene TRBJ1-1; D gene ambiguous. The CDR3 extends over 17 amino acids. V gave up 5 bases and J gave up 4 bases, with 23 bases separating them. The germline gives CDR1 MNHEY, CDR2 SVGEGT. CDR3 residues: CASSPGGPRHLTTEAFF. CDR3 sequence (DNA): TGTGCCAGCAGTCCGGGAGGACCGCGACACCTTACCACTGAAGCTTTCTTT.

The chain recombines TRBV15 with TRBJ2-3, with 14 bases matching TRBD2. Trimming at V came to 4 bases and at J to 4 bases, leaving 7 bases not matched to a gene. Germline lookup yields CDR1 LNHNV and CDR2 YYDKDF (reference sequence). There are 17 residues in the CDR3. CDR3 protein: CATSTGLAGVFADTQYF. The CDR3 bases are TGTGCCACCAGCACGGGACTAGCGGGAGTGTTTGCAGATACGCAGTATTTT.

V usage is TRBV20-1 and J usage is TRBJ1-1; 8 bases are shared with TRBD1. The CDR3 length is 15 residues. The germline CDR1 and CDR2 sequences are DFQATT and SNEGSKA (reference sequence). Unmatched junction bases numbered 10, after V lost 2 bases and J lost 5 bases. CDR3 in amino acids: CSARPRTGRRTEAFF. Written as DNA, the CDR3 is TGCAGTGCTAGACCCCGGACAGGGAGGAGGACTGAAGCTTTCTTT.